This T cell receptor (beta chain) was identified in a study of cytomegalovirus exposure and HLA in healthy donors. Germline V gene lookup returns CDR1 SGHRS and CDR2 YFSETQ. The ends were cut back, 0 bases at V and 3 bases at J, with 9 bases in the middle. The CDR3 length is 14 residues. With 60 Vbeta and 13 Jbeta primers, the PCR was carried out. The repertoire was sequenced with immunoSEQ multiplex PCR; TCRdb's copy has only in-frame clones and lacks some. The sample holds about 98,000 clones; about 74% are singletons and the top ten take under 2%. Points from the study as a whole: The presence/absence work took it that sequencing depth was about the same across donors. An analysis was carried out later, and it reportedly showed fewer N-insertions in an Asian-associated ancestry cluster than the approximately 670-donor mean. TRBV6-2, TRBV6-3 and some other V segments were unresolvable in 87-base-pair reads.

In the case of this clone: Its antigen remains unidentified.

The rearrangement uses TRBV5-1 and TRBJ1-1; D possibly corresponds to TRBD1 (6 bases). What was sequenced was PBMCs. The TCR was taken from a male donor in good health and CMV-seronegative. Written as DNA, the CDR3 is TGCGCCAGCAGCTTGGCGGACAGCTACACTGAAGCTTTCTTT. It translates to CASSLADSYTEAFF. Based on the CDR3 plus reference TRBV5-1 and TRBJ1-1, the full variable domain is KAGVTQTPRYLIKTRGQQVTLSCSPISGHRSVSWYQQTPGQGLQFLFEYFSETQRNKGNFPGRFSGRQFSNSRSEMNVSTLELGDSALYLCASSLADSYTEAFFGQGTRLTVV.